This is a list of T cell receptor beta chains from one sample in a study of beta chain features in type 1 diabetes. The protocol was immunoSEQ multiplex PCR, while the TCRdb copy is restricted to in-frame clones and leaves out a portion. The data contain about 240,000 clones, about 30% of them singletons. The specimen was central memory CD4+ T cells from blood. The receptors were gathered from a young man in good health. CDR3s include the opening cysteine and the closing phenylalanine or tryptophan. A D gene is named only where the DNA matches it firmly. Not every row has a clone size; where given, it reads once, few, many or a size class.

J,D,V,size,CDR3,DNA
TRBJ1-5,.,TRBV6-6,.,CASSYSDGGANQPQHF,TGTGCCAGCAGTTACTCGGACGGCGGGGCCAATCAGCCCCAGCATTTT
TRBJ2-3,.,TRBV15,.,CATSREGSSVGDTQYF,TGTGCCACCAGCAGAGAGGGTTCGAGCGTCGGGGATACGCAGTATTTT
TRBJ2-1,TRBD2,TRBV11-2,.,CASQSGLGAGALHEQFF,TGTGCCAGTCAATCCGGGCTGGGAGCGGGGGCCTTGCATGAGCAGTTCTTC
TRBJ2-1,TRBD2,TRBV9,.,CASSVGPSGNYEQFF,TGTGCCAGCAGCGTAGGTCCTAGCGGGAACTACGAGCAGTTCTTC
TRBJ2-3,.,TRBV11-2,.,CASSLDTRIISTDTQYF,TGTGCCAGCAGCTTAGATACAAGAATTATTAGCACAGATACGCAGTATTTT
TRBJ2-7,.,TRBV6-4,many,CASSVESIGYEQYF,TGTGCCAGCAGTGTCGAATCGATCGGGTACGAGCAGTACTTC
TRBJ2-3,.,TRBV27,.,CASSLNRPSTDTQYF,TGTGCCAGCAGTCTCAATCGCCCTAGCACAGATACGCAGTATTTT
TRBJ2-7,TRBD1,TRBV29-1,.,CSVGTGGINEQYF,TGCAGCGTTGGGACAGGGGGGATCAACGAGCAGTACTTC
TRBJ2-4,.,TRBV7-9,many,CASSPGAAEAKNIQYF,TGTGCCAGCAGCCCAGGGGCAGCCGAAGCCAAAAACATTCAGTACTTC
TRBJ1-5,TRBD1,TRBV19,few,CASSPGQGAWQPQHF,TGTGCCAGTAGCCCCGGACAGGGGGCATGGCAGCCCCAGCATTTT
TRBJ2-7,.,TRBV30,few,CAWSVGGPSGQYF,TGTGCCTGGAGTGTCGGCGGGCCCAGCGGGCAGTACTTC
TRBJ2-6,.,TRBV5-1,few,CASSWDGNSGANVLTF,TGCGCCAGCAGCTGGGACGGAAACTCTGGGGCCAACGTCCTGACTTTC
TRBJ2-1,TRBD1,TRBV7-9,few,CASSFLPGQGANEQFF,TGTGCCAGCAGCTTCCTACCGGGACAGGGGGCCAATGAGCAGTTCTTC
TRBJ1-2,.,TRBV28,.,CASTTREDGYTF,TGTGCCAGCACCACGCGGGAGGATGGCTACACCTTC
TRBJ2-7,TRBD1,TRBV7-2,.,CASSLGTGVGYEQYF,TGTGCCAGCAGCTTAGGGACAGGGGTTGGGTACGAGCAGTACTTC
TRBJ2-3,.,TRBV7-9,.,CASSLTSPSDTQYF,TGTGCCAGCAGTTTAACTAGTCCTTCAGATACGCAGTATTTT
TRBJ1-2,.,TRBV5-4,few,CASSVRGAEEGYTF,TGTGCCAGCAGCGTGAGGGGGGCCGAGGAAGGCTACACCTTC
TRBJ2-7,.,TRBV7-9,few,CASSFTGSSYEQYF,TGTGCCAGCAGCTTTACTGGGAGCTCCTACGAGCAGTACTTC
TRBJ2-3,.,TRBV4-3,few,CASSQDLRGGDTQYF,TGCGCCAGCAGCCAAGATTTGCGCGGCGGGGATACGCAGTATTTT
TRBJ2-7,.,TRBV5-1,few,CASSLEDSSYEQYF,TGCGCCAGCAGCTTGGAGGATTCCTCCTACGAGCAGTACTTC
TRBJ2-5,.,TRBV25-1,.,CASSRDEAETQYF,TGTGCCAGCAGTAGGGACGAGGCGGAGACCCAGTACTTC
TRBJ2-3,.,TRBV5-4,.,CASSTLAEGTDTQYF,TGTGCCAGCAGTACCTTAGCGGAGGGCACAGATACGCAGTATTTT
TRBJ1-1,.,TRBV10-1,few,CASSVAGGGAEAFF,TGCGCCAGCAGTGTAGCCGGGGGAGGCGCTGAAGCTTTCTTT
TRBJ1-2,.,TRBV5-4,.,CASSLAFEVRVGYTF,TGTGCCAGCAGCTTGGCATTTGAGGTACGAGTGGGCTACACCTTC
TRBJ1-2,.,TRBV28,.,CASRARSADGYTF,TGTGCCAGCAGGGCCCGATCCGCCGATGGCTACACCTTC
TRBJ2-7,TRBD1,TRBV30,.,CAWQDRDGTYEQYF,TGTGCCTGGCAGGACAGGGACGGGACCTACGAGCAGTACTTC
TRBJ2-7,TRBD2,TRBV7-2,.,CASSLEVASGAYEQYF,TGTGCCAGCAGCTTAGAGGTAGCTAGCGGGGCCTACGAGCAGTACTTC
TRBJ1-1,.,TRBV30,few,CAWSMRDEAFF,TGTGCCTGGAGTATGAGGGATGAAGCTTTCTTT
TRBJ1-1,TRBD1,TRBV5-1,.,CASSLEMTGSTEAFF,TGCGCCAGCAGCTTGGAGATGACAGGGTCCACTGAAGCTTTCTTT
TRBJ1-5,.,TRBV30,.,CAWSAGGNQPQHF,TGTGCCTGGAGTGCAGGGGGCAATCAGCCCCAGCATTTT
TRBJ2-7,.,TRBV15,few,CATSRDSGYEQYF,TGTGCCACCAGCAGGGACAGTGGCTACGAGCAGTACTTC
TRBJ2-1,.,TRBV19,few,CASSSGPNNEQFF,TGTGCCAGTAGTTCGGGCCCAAACAATGAGCAGTTCTTC
TRBJ1-1,.,TRBV4-3,few,CASSQPGNTEAFF,TGCGCCAGCAGCCAACCCGGGAACACTGAAGCTTTCTTT
TRBJ2-4,.,TRBV7-2,few,CASSSPQENIQYF,TGTGCCAGCAGCTCCCCACAGGAAAACATTCAGTACTTC
TRBJ2-3,.,TRBV5-1,few,CASSLNDGGGTDTQYF,TGCGCCAGCAGCTTGAACGACGGAGGCGGCACAGATACGCAGTATTTT
TRBJ2-5,.,TRBV9,few,CASSVGWGGQETQYF,TGTGCCAGCAGCGTAGGTTGGGGAGGCCAAGAGACCCAGTACTTC
TRBJ2-3,.,TRBV28,.,CASSLLGSDTQYF,TGTGCCAGCAGTTTACTCGGGTCAGATACGCAGTATTTT
TRBJ2-5,.,TRBV11-2,few,CASSLEEGETQYF,TGTGCCAGCAGCTTAGAGGAGGGAGAGACCCAGTACTTC
TRBJ1-5,.,TRBV19,.,CASSIDSGTRFFHF,TGTGCCAGTAGTATAGATTCCGGGACCCGGTTCTTCCATTTT
TRBJ2-3,TRBD1,TRBV4-1,.,CASSLGQGGFTDTQYF,TGCGCCAGCAGCCTCGGACAGGGAGGATTCACAGATACGCAGTATTTT
TRBJ1-6,TRBD1,TRBV2,.,CASSRDRVQSPLHF,TGTGCCAGCAGTCGGGACAGGGTACAGTCACCCCTCCACTTT
TRBJ2-2,.,TRBV30,few,CAWKGTMSGELFF,TGTGCCTGGAAAGGGACCATGTCCGGGGAGCTGTTTTTT
TRBJ2-1,TRBD2,TRBV4-1,.,CASSQGYVAGVGNEQFF,TGCGCCAGCAGCCAAGGATATGTAGCGGGAGTAGGCAATGAGCAGTTCTTC
TRBJ2-1,TRBD2,TRBV19,.,CASSFGTNRPEQFF,TGTGCCAGTAGTTTCGGGACTAATCGGCCTGAGCAGTTCTTC
TRBJ1-2,TRBD1,TRBV16,.,CASSRDRDYGYTF,TGTGCCAGCAGCCGAGACAGGGACTATGGCTACACCTTC
TRBJ2-5,TRBD1,TRBV29-1,.,CSVGGQALGTQYF,TGCAGCGTTGGGGGACAGGCCTTGGGGACCCAGTACTTC
TRBJ2-7,TRBD2,TRBV7-9,.,CASSESGSRNEQYF,TGTGCCAGCAGCGAAAGCGGGAGCAGGAACGAGCAGTACTTC
TRBJ2-1,TRBD1,TRBV7-9,.,CASTLTGEQFF,TGTGCCAGCACCTTGACAGGGGAGCAGTTCTTC
TRBJ2-5,.,TRBV4-1,few,CASSNSDGRETQYF,TGCGCCAGCAGCAACTCGGACGGAAGAGAGACCCAGTACTTC
TRBJ2-2,.,TRBV19,few,CASSRNTGELFF,TGTGCCAGTAGCAGGAACACCGGGGAGCTGTTTTTT
TRBJ2-1,.,TRBV30,.,CAWTTYNEQFF,TGTGCCTGGACTACCTACAATGAGCAGTTCTTC
TRBJ2-3,.,TRBV11-2,few,CASSLGQLTDTQYF,TGTGCCAGCAGCTTAGGACAGCTCACAGATACGCAGTATTTT
TRBJ1-1,.,TRBV6-6,.,CASNSYTEAFF,TGTGCCAGCAACTCCTACACTGAAGCTTTCTTT
TRBJ2-1,TRBD2,TRBV11-2,.,CASSLGRLAGGGRNEQFF,TGTGCCAGCAGCTTAGGTCGACTAGCGGGAGGTGGGCGCAATGAGCAGTTCTTC
TRBJ2-5,.,TRBV29-1,.,CSVAHGWGRTPQETQYF,TGCAGCGTCGCCCACGGTTGGGGGAGAACCCCACAAGAGACCCAGTACTTC
TRBJ2-1,.,TRBV2,few,CASRSTPGHNEQFF,TGTGCCAGCAGGAGCACTCCGGGGCACAATGAGCAGTTCTTC
TRBJ2-5,.,TRBV5-1,.,CASSLGRGTQETQYF,TGCGCCAGCAGCTTGGGCAGGGGTACCCAAGAGACCCAGTACTTC